This TCR beta chain derives from a study of identical twins. Germline assignment: CDR1 SQVTM and CDR2 ANQGSEA. The CDR3 length is 13 residues. J gave up 0 bases and V 7 bases, and 5 bases lay outside the gene matches. TCRdb reprocessed the 5' RACE reads with MiXCR, giving one entry per CDR3 protein. The sample records about 150,000 distinct CDR3 sequences, under 4.5% being singletons. This clonotype was picked up many times. This TCR was recovered from a man aged 18-30 years in good health. The gene calls are TRBV29-1 and TRBJ1-1; 7 nucleotides agree with TRBD1. The sequenced sample consisted of memory T cells sorted from blood. DNA of the CDR3: TGCAGCGCCGAGGGACAGATGAACACTGAAGCTTTCTTT. Translation: CSAEGQMNTEAFF.